In this sample, the clone carrying this T cell receptor (beta chain) turned up a few times. The antigen is not known. This sample was included in a study of blood T cells in healthy people across ages. Whole-study findings and limits: Estimates of total diversity, which came from one million sequenced T cells, were considered to be underestimates. Age brought a roughly linear fall in TCR beta diversity measured per million T cells.

A second roughly 6 to 12 cycle PCR used barcoded and J-beta primers. A template-switch adaptor that had 12 random nucleotides put a tag on each cDNA molecule. TCRdb ran MiXCR on the 5' RACE reads and lists one entry per CDR3 protein. The sample has fewer than 1,000,000 distinct CDR3 sequences; approximately 44% are singletons. CDR1 is SGHTA and CDR2 is FQGNSA in the germline V gene. With 5 bases removed from V and 0 bases from J, the gap between germline ends came to 20 bases. The length of the CDR3 is 19 residues. The source of this sequence is a man aged 60-69 years in good health. Material for sequencing was blood. The V call is TRBV7-2, the J call TRBJ1-6, with D unresolved. CDR3: CASSKGFGERNSYNSPLHF. The CDR3 DNA is TGTGCCAGCAGCAAAGGATTTGGGGAGAGGAACTCCTATAATTCACCCCTCCACTTT.